The rows below give T cell receptor beta chains drawn from one sample of a study of blood T cell repertoires in COVID-19. The assay was immunoSEQ multiplex PCR, and TCRdb's table has in-frame clones only and misses some. The sample includes about 370,000 clones, around 90% seen only once; the top ten take under 4%. Sequences were obtained from peripheral blood. The receptors come from a young woman with COVID-19, enrolled during active disease. The CDR3 runs from the conserved cysteine through the conserved F or W. The D gene is left open where the match is weak. Size is omitted from some rows. Given values are once, few, many or a class for expanded clones.

d_gene	abundance	v_gene	j_gene	CDR3aa	CDR3nt
TRBD1	.	TRBV27	TRBJ1-4	CASSRTGVRTNEKLFF	TGTGCCAGCAGTCGCACAGGGGTTAGGACTAATGAAAAACTGTTTTTT
.	.	TRBV4-3	TRBJ1-2	CASSQANREGGYGYTF	TGCGCCAGCAGCCAAGCCAACAGGGAAGGTGGCTATGGCTACACCTTC
TRBD2	.	TRBV7-2	TRBJ2-1	CASSVTSGGASEQFF	TGTGCCAGCAGCGTAACTAGCGGGGGGGCCAGTGAGCAGTTCTTC
TRBD2	.	TRBV18	TRBJ2-1	CASSPGTSGYNEQFF	TGTGCCAGCTCTCCCGGGACTAGCGGCTACAATGAGCAGTTCTTC
TRBD1	.	TRBV28	TRBJ2-7	CASSILGQGVGEQYF	TGTGCCAGCAGCATTCTAGGACAGGGGGTTGGCGAGCAGTACTTC
TRBD1	few	TRBV6-6	TRBJ1-6	CASSPRDRGNSPLHF	TGTGCCAGCAGTCCCCGGGACAGAGGAAATTCACCCCTCCACTTT
TRBD1	.	TRBV7-8	TRBJ1-1	CASSLVGTGGRNTEAFF	TGTGCCAGCAGCTTAGTCGGGACAGGGGGCCGGAACACTGAAGCTTTCTTT
TRBD1	.	TRBV5-1	TRBJ2-2	CASSLRTGGNTGELFF	TGCGCCAGCAGCCTACGGACAGGGGGGAACACCGGGGAGCTGTTTTTT
.	.	TRBV11-2	TRBJ2-5	CASSPLRRGGETQYF	TGTGCCAGCAGTCCTCTAAGGCGCGGTGGAGAGACCCAGTACTTC
TRBD1	.	TRBV6-5	TRBJ1-1	CASSLARTGWGTEAFF	TGTGCCAGCAGTTTAGCCCGGACAGGGTGGGGCACTGAAGCTTTCTTT
TRBD2	.	TRBV9	TRBJ2-1	CASSVELAVSYNEQFF	TGTGCCAGCAGCGTAGAACTAGCGGTCTCCTACAATGAGCAGTTCTTC
TRBD1	.	TRBV5-1	TRBJ2-2	CATTLDRVHTGELFF	TGCGCCACAACGCTAGACAGGGTACACACCGGGGAGCTGTTTTTT
.	.	TRBV27	TRBJ1-2	CASSLQGGYGYTF	TGTGCCAGCAGTTTGCAAGGGGGCTATGGCTACACCTTC
TRBD2	.	TRBV3-1/TRBV3-2	TRBJ2-3	CASSQAKLAGGLTDTQYF	TGTGCCAGCAGCCAAGCAAAGCTAGCGGGGGGCCTCACAGATACGCAGTATTTT
TRBD2	.	TRBV7-2	TRBJ2-1	CASSLSSGVYNEQFF	TGTGCCAGCAGCTTATCTAGCGGGGTCTACAATGAGCAGTTCTTC
.	.	TRBV27	TRBJ1-6	CASTLTSSYNSPLHF	TGTGCCAGCACCCTCACAAGCTCCTATAATTCACCCCTCCACTTT
.	few	TRBV29-1	TRBJ2-2	CSVLQGTGELFF	TGCAGCGTCCTTCAGGGAACCGGGGAGCTGTTTTTT
.	.	TRBV11-2	TRBJ2-3	CASSSRLVSTDTQYF	TGTGCCAGCAGCTCACGACTGGTTAGCACAGATACGCAGTATTTT
.	.	TRBV7-8	TRBJ2-1	CASSLARDNEQFF	TGTGCCAGCAGCTTAGCGCGGGACAATGAGCAGTTCTTC
TRBD2	.	TRBV4-1	TRBJ2-7	CASSQDRALAGTYEQYF	TGCGCCAGCAGCCAAGATCGGGCCCTAGCGGGGACCTACGAGCAGTACTTC
.	.	TRBV9	TRBJ2-1	CASSVGGLSYNEQFF	TGTGCCAGCAGCGTCGGGGGGCTCTCCTACAATGAGCAGTTCTTC
TRBD2	.	TRBV6-5	TRBJ2-7	CASSYSPAGSYEQYF	TGTGCCAGCAGTTACTCTCCAGCGGGGTCCTACGAGCAGTACTTC
.	.	TRBV6-1	TRBJ1-1	CASSEQGQGTTEAFF	TGTGCCAGCAGTGAACAAGGCCAGGGGACCACTGAAGCTTTCTTT
.	.	TRBV2	TRBJ1-1	CASSEMRAIEAFF	TGTGCCAGCAGTGAGATGAGGGCGATTGAAGCTTTCTTT
.	.	TRBV7-2	TRBJ2-1	CASSLTGETNEQFF	TGTGCCAGCAGCTTAACGGGAGAGACCAATGAGCAGTTCTTC
.	.	TRBV11-2	TRBJ1-3	CASRTWGGVSGNTIYF	TGTGCCAGCAGGACATGGGGGGGAGTCTCTGGAAACACCATATATTTT
TRBD1	.	TRBV5-5	TRBJ2-7	CASSDRPGTGVTAQYF	TGTGCCAGCAGCGATCGTCCCGGGACAGGGGTAACGGCGCAGTACTTC
.	.	TRBV6-5	TRBJ1-2	CASSFQGVLGGYTF	TGTGCCAGCAGTTTCCAAGGGGTGTTGGGTGGCTACACCTTC
.	.	TRBV10-3	TRBJ2-1	CAISESRTDYSGNEQFF	TGTGCCATCAGTGAGTCCCGGACAGACTATAGTGGGAATGAGCAGTTCTTC
TRBD2	.	TRBV10-1	TRBJ2-7	CASSEVSGPYEQYF	TGCGCCAGCAGTGAGGTTAGCGGGCCCTACGAGCAGTACTTC
TRBD1	.	TRBV7-2	TRBJ2-1	CASSFLGTDEQFF	TGTGCCAGCAGCTTCTTAGGGACAGATGAGCAGTTCTTC
.	.	TRBV6-5	TRBJ1-2	CASRPADGIYGYTF	TGTGCCAGCAGACCCGCCGACGGGATCTATGGCTACACCTTC
.	once	TRBV2	TRBJ1-5	CASSVRQGNSQPQHF	TGTGCCAGCAGTGTCCGGCAGGGGAACAGCCAGCCCCAGCATTTT
TRBD2	.	TRBV11-3	TRBJ2-1	CASSSGLAGANEQFF	TGTGCCAGCAGCTCGGGACTAGCGGGAGCTAATGAGCAGTTCTTC
.	.	TRBV9	TRBJ1-2	CASSGGRGIYGYTF	TGTGCCAGCAGCGGGGGCAGAGGAATATATGGCTACACCTTC
TRBD2	.	TRBV25-1	TRBJ2-4	CASSGYSGENIQYF	TGTGCCAGCAGTGGGTACAGCGGGGAAAACATTCAGTACTTC
.	few	TRBV7-9	TRBJ1-6	CASSYGRSNSPLHF	TGTGCCAGCAGCTACGGTCGGAGTAATTCACCCCTCCACTTT
.	.	TRBV19	TRBJ1-1	CASSIGRETEAFF	TGTGCCAGTAGTATAGGAAGGGAGACTGAAGCTTTCTTT
TRBD2	.	TRBV24-1	TRBJ2-5	CATSDPVGGREPQETQYF	TGTGCCACCAGTGACCCCGTGGGCGGGAGGGAGCCCCAAGAGACCCAGTACTTC
.	.	TRBV11-2	TRBJ1-2	CASSADGYYGYTF	TGTGCCAGCAGCGCCGACGGGTACTATGGCTACACCTTC
.	.	TRBV9	TRBJ2-1	CASSVGRLPYNEQFF	TGTGCCAGCAGCGTAGGCAGGCTCCCTTACAATGAGCAGTTCTTC
.	.	TRBV28	TRBJ1-1	CATNGAGSATEAFF	TGTGCCACCAATGGGGCAGGGTCCGCGACTGAAGCTTTCTTT
TRBD2	.	TRBV14	TRBJ2-1	CASSQIAGAGNEQFF	TGTGCCAGCAGCCAAATAGCGGGGGCGGGGAATGAGCAGTTCTTC
.	once	TRBV7-2	TRBJ1-2	CASSLAPPPANYGYTF	TGTGCCAGCAGCTTAGCACCCCCCCCAGCTAACTATGGCTACACCTTC
TRBD1	.	TRBV24-1	TRBJ2-7	CATSGGQGPLGYEQYF	TGTGCCACCAGTGGCGGACAGGGTCCGTTAGGCTACGAGCAGTACTTC
.	.	TRBV6-5	TRBJ1-2	CASKERDYGYTF	TGTGCCAGCAAGGAACGGGACTATGGCTACACCTTC
.	.	TRBV10-1	TRBJ2-1	CASSEGTLLNNEQFF	TGCGCCAGCAGTGAAGGGACTCTCCTAAACAATGAGCAGTTCTTC
.	once	TRBV20-1	TRBJ2-3	CSAPFPESQYF	TGCAGTGCTCCCTTCCCCGAGTCGCAGTATTTT
TRBD1	.	TRBV5-4	TRBJ2-5	CASSFLAGQGQETQYF	TGTGCCAGCAGCTTCCTGGCGGGACAGGGGCAAGAGACCCAGTACTTC
TRBD2	.	TRBV24-1	TRBJ2-3	CATSDLRGGYQYF	TGTGCCACCAGTGATCTCCGGGGGGGATATCAGTATTTT
.	.	TRBV4-1	TRBJ1-1	CASSSQGLGWTEAFF	TGCGCCAGCAGCTCTCAGGGTTTGGGTTGGACTGAAGCTTTCTTT
TRBD2	.	TRBV4-3	TRBJ2-3	CASSQGLAGGTDTQYF	TGCGCCAGCAGCCAAGGACTAGCGGGGGGCACAGATACGCAGTATTTT
TRBD1	.	TRBV7-2	TRBJ2-7	CASRPKTGGSWEQYF	TGTGCCAGCAGGCCCAAGACAGGGGGCTCGTGGGAGCAGTACTTC
TRBD1	.	TRBV19	TRBJ1-3	CASSTQGAGNTIYF	TGTGCCAGTAGCACGCAGGGGGCGGGAAACACCATATATTTT
TRBD2	.	TRBV6-2/TRBV6-3	TRBJ2-5	CASSYSVTSGGLVPETQYF	TGTGCCAGCAGTTACTCGGTGACTAGCGGGGGACTAGTGCCCGAGACCCAGTACTTC